A single sample is the source of the 17 T cell receptor beta chains below, sequenced in a study of blood T cell repertoires in COVID-19. Here immunoSEQ multiplex PCR was the method, and the copy in TCRdb shows in-frame clones only, minus some. This repertoire shows roughly 87,000 clones, about 91% found once; its top ten account for roughly 5.4%. The sequenced sample consisted of peripheral blood. These TCRs come from a woman older than 75 with active COVID-19.

The chain is built from TRBV14 and TRBJ2-3; D uncertain. The V end lost 1 base, the J end lost 5 bases, and 10 bases lay between the germline ends. CDR1 and CDR2 from the germline V gene are SGHDN and FVKESK. The CDR3 covers 14 residues. The CDR3 DNA sequence: TGTGCCAGCAGCCAAGGGCTAGTGGGAGATACGCAGTATTTT. Its protein product is CASSQGLVGDTQYF.

The chain employs TRBV2 and TRBJ2-5, with 7 bases identical to TRBD1. The CDR3 extends over 14 amino acids. In germline, CDR1 is SNHLY, CDR2 FYNNEI. V was pared by 6 bases and J by 2 bases, with 6 bases of the junction left unmatched. DNA of the CDR3: TGTGCCAGCAGCCTATCGACAGGGCAAGAGACCCAGTACTTC. This sequence encodes CASSLSTGQETQYF.

In DNA form, the CDR3 reads TGTGCCACCAGCAGAGATTTAATTTTAGGACTAGCGGGCGGAAGCTCCTACAATGAGCAGTTCTTC. Protein product: CATSRDLILGLAGGSSYNEQFF. The genes are TRBV15 and TRBJ2-1, with TRBD2 identical over 11 bases. CDR1 is LNHNV and CDR2 is YYDKDF in the germline V gene (reference sequence). The V and J ends lost 0 bases and 0 bases, in that order; junction bases with no gene match: 16. There are 22 residues in the CDR3.

The chain has TRBV4-1 and TRBJ1-1; 7 positions match TRBD1. The germline CDR1 and CDR2 sequences are MGHRA and YSYEKL. The CDR3 runs 14 residues. Trimming cost V 4 bases and J 3 bases; bases outside gene matches: 5. CDR3 coding DNA: TGCGCCAGCAGCCGACGAACAGGGGACACTGAAGCTTTCTTT. Protein: CASSRRTGDTEAFF.

The chain employs TRBV11-2 and TRBJ2-5, with 11 bases matching TRBD2. This CDR3 is 15 amino acids long. Per germline, CDR1 SGHAT and CDR2 FQNNGV. The V gene end was trimmed by 5 bases and the J gene end by 2 bases; junction bases not matched to a gene: 4. The CDR3 is CASSPSGRSQETQYF. CDR3 coding DNA: TGTGCCAGCAGCCCTAGCGGGAGGTCACAAGAGACCCAGTACTTC.

The chain carries TRBV15 and TRBJ2-1; 10 nucleotides align to TRBD2. CDR1 is LNHNV, CDR2 YYDKDF, per germline (reference sequence). V was pared by 3 bases and J by 2 bases, with 4 bases of the junction left unmatched. The CDR3 totals 16 residues. The chain's CDR3 is CATSSSGRRTYNEQFF. As DNA, the CDR3 is TGTGCCACCAGCAGTAGCGGGAGGCGAACCTACAATGAGCAGTTCTTC.

The chain carries TRBV7-2 and TRBJ2-1, with D possibly being TRBD1 (5 bases). This CDR3 is built from 16 residues. The germline CDR1 and CDR2 sequences are SGHTA and FQGNSA. The V end was cut by 2 bases, the J end by 7 bases, with 18 bases between. Here the CDR3 reads CASSLSPTGFGNEQFF. Here the CDR3 DNA reads TGTGCCAGCAGCTTAAGCCCAACAGGTTTCGGGAATGAGCAGTTCTTC.

The chain uses TRBV6-5 and TRBJ1-2; D uncertain. Germline CDR1 reads MNHEY; CDR2 reads SVGAGI. This CDR3 is 14 amino acids long. Trimming shortened V by 5 bases and J by 5 bases, and 15 bases separated the two germline ends. DNA for the CDR3: TGTGCCAGCAGTCCATCGGTGGGAGCATATGGCTACACCTTC. Protein product: CASSPSVGAYGYTF.

The chain carries TRBV7-3 and TRBJ2-1; TRBD2 aligns across 8 bases. Trimming took 5 bases from V and 8 from J; bases not matched to a gene: 11. Germline CDR1 reads SGHTA; CDR2 reads FQGTGA. The CDR3 is 15 residues long. The CDR3 protein is CASSAGLDLPDEQFF. CDR3 bases: TGTGCCAGCAGCGCGGGACTAGATCTCCCCGATGAGCAGTTCTTC.

The chain's CDR3 is CASSWDPSGEVYNEQFF. The CDR3 DNA is TGTGCCAGCAGTTGGGACCCCAGTGGGGAGGTGTACAATGAGCAGTTCTTC. The chain has TRBV28 and TRBJ2-1; maybe TRBD2 (6 bases). Germline V gives CDR1 MDHEN, CDR2 SYDVKM. V was shortened by 4 bases and J by 4 bases, with 20 bases between the two germline ends. The CDR3 has 17 residues.

The chain links TRBV5-4 to TRBJ1-6, with D unclear. The CDR3 runs 15 residues. Germline CDR1 is SGHNT and CDR2 is YYREEE (reference sequence). V gave up 1 base and J gave up 11 bases, with 16 bases separating them. CDR3 nucleotides: TGTGCCAGCAGCTTGAGACTAGAGGGTAGCACACCCCTCCACTTT. This codes for CASSLRLEGSTPLHF.

CDR3 sequence reads: CASRLTGEGNTIYF. CDR3 nucleotides: TGTGCCAGCAGGCTGACAGGGGAGGGAAACACCATATATTTT. The chain links TRBV2 to TRBJ1-3; 8 bases map to TRBD1. The CDR3 is made up of 14 amino acids. CDR1 is SNHLY, CDR2 FYNNEI, per germline. Trimming cost V 6 bases and J 4 bases; bases outside gene matches: 5.

The chain joins TRBV6-6 to TRBJ2-7; possibly TRBD1 for D (5 bases). Per germline, CDR1 MNHNY and CDR2 SVGAGI (reference sequence). The V and J ends lost 0 bases and 5 bases respectively, with 8 bases between them. This CDR3 has 13 residues. The DNA for the CDR3 is TGTGCCAGCAGTTACTCCAGGGCCCACGAGCAGTACTTC. This codes for CASSYSRAHEQYF.

The rearrangement joins TRBV7-2 to TRBJ2-7; D is perhaps TRBD2 (5 bases). V lost 3 bases, J lost 7 bases, and 13 bases lay in between. Germline values: CDR1 SGHTA, CDR2 FQGNSA. The CDR3 is 13 amino acids. The chain's CDR3 is CASSFAKPGEQYF. As DNA, the CDR3 is TGTGCCAGCAGCTTCGCCAAACCGGGGGAGCAGTACTTC.

The CDR3 reads CASSYSGSQNTEAFF. The CDR3 bases are TGTGCCAGCAGTTACTCGGGCAGCCAGAACACTGAAGCTTTCTTT. The chain recombines TRBV6-2 or TRBV6-3 with TRBJ1-1; D unclear. Germline loops: CDR1 MNHEY, CDR2 SVGEGT. Trimming stripped 0 bases from V and 1 base from J, with 9 bases between. The CDR3 runs to 15 residues.

The chain has TRBV7-2 and TRBJ2-4; TRBD2 might be the D (6 bases). CDR3 length equals 16 residues. Trimming took 1 base from V and 6 from J, leaving 16 bases between them. Germline V lookup: CDR1 SGHTA, CDR2 FQGNSA. The CDR3 region has the DNA TGTGCCAGCAGCTTAGATAGAGCGGGTGGGGTAAACATTCAGTACTTC. Protein sequence: CASSLDRAGGVNIQYF.

The chain employs TRBV18 and TRBJ2-5; no clear D. There are 14 residues in the CDR3. V gave up 6 bases and J gave up 1 base, with 12 bases separating them. Germline V lookup: CDR1 KGHSH, CDR2 LQKENI. CDR3 loop: CASSRITGQETQYF. DNA for the CDR3: TGTGCCAGCTCGCGTATCACGGGCCAAGAGACCCAGTACTTC.